This TCR beta chain was identified during a study of blood T cell repertoires in COVID-19. Study as a whole: T cells, B-cell-depleted T cells, or PBMCs provided the cDNA or gDNA that served as material.

TCRdb's table, derived via immunoSEQ multiplex PCR, lists solely in-frame clones and lacks some. The sample holds about 220,000 clones, over 75% seen once. CDR1 is SGHAT, CDR2 FQNNGV, per germline. V was trimmed by 8 bases and J by 1 base, leaving 17 bases between them. This CDR3 is built from 15 residues. Sequencing input: peripheral blood. The V call is TRBV11-2, the J call TRBJ1-1; possible D gene TRBD1, 5 bases. The sequence was obtained from a human donor in a cohort sampled during active COVID-19. CDR3 coding DNA: TGTGCCAGCCGTCTATCCGGGGGGGGGAACACTGAAGCTTTCTTT. This gives the protein CASRLSGGGNTEAFF.